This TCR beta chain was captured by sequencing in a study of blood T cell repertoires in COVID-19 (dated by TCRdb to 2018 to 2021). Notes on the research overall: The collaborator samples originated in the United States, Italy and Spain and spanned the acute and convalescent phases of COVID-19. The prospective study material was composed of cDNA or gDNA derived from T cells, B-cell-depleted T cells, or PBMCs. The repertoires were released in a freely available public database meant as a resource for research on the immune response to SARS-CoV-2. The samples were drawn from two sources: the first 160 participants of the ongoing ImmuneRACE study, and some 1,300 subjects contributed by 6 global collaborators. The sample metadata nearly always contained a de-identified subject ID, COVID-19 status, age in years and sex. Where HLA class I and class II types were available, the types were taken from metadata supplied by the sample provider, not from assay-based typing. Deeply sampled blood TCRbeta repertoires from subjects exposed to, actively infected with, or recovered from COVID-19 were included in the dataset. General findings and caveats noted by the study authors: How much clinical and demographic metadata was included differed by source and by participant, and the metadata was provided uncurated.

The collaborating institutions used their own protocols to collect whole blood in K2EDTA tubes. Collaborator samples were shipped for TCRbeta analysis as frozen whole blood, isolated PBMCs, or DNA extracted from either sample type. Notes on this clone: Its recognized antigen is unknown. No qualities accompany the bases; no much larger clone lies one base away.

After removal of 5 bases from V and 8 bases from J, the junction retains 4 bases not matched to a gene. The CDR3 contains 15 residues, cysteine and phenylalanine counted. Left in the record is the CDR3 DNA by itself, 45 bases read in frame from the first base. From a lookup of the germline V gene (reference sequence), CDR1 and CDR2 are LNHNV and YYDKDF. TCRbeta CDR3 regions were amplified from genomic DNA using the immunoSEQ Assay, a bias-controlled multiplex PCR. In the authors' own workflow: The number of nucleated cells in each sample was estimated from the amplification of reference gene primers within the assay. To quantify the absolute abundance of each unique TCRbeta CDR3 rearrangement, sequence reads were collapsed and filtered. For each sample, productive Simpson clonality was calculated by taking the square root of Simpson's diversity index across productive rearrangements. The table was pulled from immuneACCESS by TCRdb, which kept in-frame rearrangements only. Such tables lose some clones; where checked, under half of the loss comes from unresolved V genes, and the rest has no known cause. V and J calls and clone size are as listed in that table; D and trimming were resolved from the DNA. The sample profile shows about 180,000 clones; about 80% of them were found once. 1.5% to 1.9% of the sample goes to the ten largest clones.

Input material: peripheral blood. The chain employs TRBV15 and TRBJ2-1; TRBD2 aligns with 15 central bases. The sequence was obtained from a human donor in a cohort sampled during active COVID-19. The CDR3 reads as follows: CATSLGLAGGYEQFF. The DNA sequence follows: TGTGCCACCAGCCTCGGACTAGCGGGGGGGTATGAGCAGTTCTTC.